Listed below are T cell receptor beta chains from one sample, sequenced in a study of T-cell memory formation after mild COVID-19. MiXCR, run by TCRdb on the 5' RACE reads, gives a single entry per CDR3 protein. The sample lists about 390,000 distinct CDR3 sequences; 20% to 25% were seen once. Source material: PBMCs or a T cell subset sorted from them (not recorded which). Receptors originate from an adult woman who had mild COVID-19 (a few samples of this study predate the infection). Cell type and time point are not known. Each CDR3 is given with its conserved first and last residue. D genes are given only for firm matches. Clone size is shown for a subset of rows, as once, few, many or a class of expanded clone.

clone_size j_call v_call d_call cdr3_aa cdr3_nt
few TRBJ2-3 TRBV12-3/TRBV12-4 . CASTYLDTQYF TGTGCCAGCACATACCTAGATACGCAGTATTTT
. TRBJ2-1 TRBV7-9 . CASSLAGADEQFF TGTGCCAGCAGCTTAGCCGGGGCGGATGAGCAGTTCTTC
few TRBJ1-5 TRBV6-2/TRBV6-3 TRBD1 CASTYGQGPNQPQHF TGTGCCAGCACCTACGGACAGGGCCCGAATCAGCCCCAGCATTTT
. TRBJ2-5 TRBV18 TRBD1 CASSPGQGTETQYF TGTGCCAGCTCACCCGGACAGGGAACGGAGACCCAGTACTTC
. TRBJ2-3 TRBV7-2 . CASTIVGSTDTQYF TGTGCCAGCACCATAGTGGGGAGCACAGATACGCAGTATTTT
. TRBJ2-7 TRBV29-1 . CSVQGRAYEQYF TGCAGCGTACAGGGGAGGGCCTACGAGCAGTACTTC
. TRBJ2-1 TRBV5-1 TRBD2 CASSLAGLAGSEQFF TGCGCCAGCAGCTTGGCCGGGCTAGCGGGGAGTGAGCAGTTCTTC
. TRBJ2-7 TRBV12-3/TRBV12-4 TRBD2 CASSLAGGPGEQYF TGTGCCAGCAGCCTAGCGGGAGGGCCGGGGGAGCAGTACTTC
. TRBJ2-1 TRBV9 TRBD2 CASSATSGSPNEQFF TGTGCCAGCAGCGCCACTAGCGGGAGTCCCAATGAGCAGTTCTTC
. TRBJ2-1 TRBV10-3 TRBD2 CAFSESLAGVGNEQFF TGTGCCTTCAGTGAGTCGTTAGCGGGAGTAGGCAATGAGCAGTTCTTC
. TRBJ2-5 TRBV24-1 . CATSDPREQRETQYF TGTGCCACCAGTGATCCTAGGGAACAGAGGGAGACCCAGTACTTC
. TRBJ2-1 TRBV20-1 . CSARDLGASYNEQFF TGCAGTGCTAGAGATCTCGGGGCGTCCTACAATGAGCAGTTCTTC
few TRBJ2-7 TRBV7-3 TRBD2 CASSPGLNHEQYF TGTGCCAGCAGCCCGGGACTAAACCACGAGCAGTACTTC
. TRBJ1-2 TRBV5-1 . CASSLETPARGYTF TGCGCCAGCAGCTTGGAAACGCCGGCGCGGGGCTACACCTTC
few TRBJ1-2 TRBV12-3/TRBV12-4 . CASSFTGTYGYTF TGTGCCAGCAGTTTTACGGGTACCTATGGCTACACCTTC
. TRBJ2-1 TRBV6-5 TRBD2 CASRPSGATPYNEQFF TGTGCCAGCAGGCCTAGCGGGGCAACGCCGTACAATGAGCAGTTCTTC
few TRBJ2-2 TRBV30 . CAWSQQNTGELFF TGTGCCTGGAGTCAACAGAACACCGGGGAGCTGTTTTTT
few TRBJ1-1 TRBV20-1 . CSARIGRANTEAFF TGCAGTGCTAGAATTGGCAGGGCGAACACTGAAGCTTTCTTT
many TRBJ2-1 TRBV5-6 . CASSLRFYNEQFF TGTGCCAGCAGCTTGCGATTTTACAATGAGCAGTTCTTC
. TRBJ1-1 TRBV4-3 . CASSQRGYTEAFF TGCGCCAGCAGCCAAAGGGGGTATACTGAAGCTTTCTTT
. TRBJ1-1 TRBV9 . CASSAPGKENTEAFF TGTGCCAGCAGCGCCCCGGGGAAAGAGAACACTGAAGCTTTCTTT
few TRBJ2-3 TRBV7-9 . CASSLASGATDTQYF TGTGCCAGCAGCTTAGCTAGCGGTGCCACAGATACGCAGTATTTT
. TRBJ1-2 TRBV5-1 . CASSLVLGYYGYTF TGCGCCAGCAGCTTGGTTCTGGGTTACTATGGCTACACCTTC
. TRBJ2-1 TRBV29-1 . CSTWGGAYNEQFF TGCAGTACCTGGGGCGGGGCCTACAATGAGCAGTTCTTC
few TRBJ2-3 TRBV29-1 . CSPGMGDTQYF TGCAGCCCAGGGATGGGAGATACGCAGTATTTT
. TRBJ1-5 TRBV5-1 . CASSPEVGQYQPQHF TGCGCCAGCAGCCCGGAGGTAGGACAGTATCAGCCCCAGCATTTT
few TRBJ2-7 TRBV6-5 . CASRPTGQVFYEQYF TGTGCCAGCAGACCGACGGGGCAAGTATTCTACGAGCAGTACTTC
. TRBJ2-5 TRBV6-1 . CASSEVGGGETQYF TGTGCCAGCAGTGAAGTGGGCGGCGGGGAGACCCAGTACTTC
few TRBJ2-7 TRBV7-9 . CASSSQRSEQYF TGTGCCAGCAGCTCCCAGAGATCGGAGCAGTACTTC
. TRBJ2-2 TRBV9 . CASSVGSGYTGELFF TGTGCCAGCAGCGTAGGAAGCGGCTACACCGGGGAGCTGTTTTTT
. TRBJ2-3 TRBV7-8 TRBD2 CASSSKAGGLGDTQYF TGTGCCAGCAGCTCCAAAGCGGGAGGGCTGGGGGATACGCAGTATTTT
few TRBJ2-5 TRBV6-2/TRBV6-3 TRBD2 CASSSFTSGSVETQYF TGTGCCAGCAGTTCCTTCACTAGCGGGAGCGTGGAGACCCAGTACTTC
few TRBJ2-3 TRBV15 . CATSRGGDSDTQYF TGTGCCACCAGCAGAGGGGGAGATTCAGATACGCAGTATTTT
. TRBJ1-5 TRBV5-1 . CASSFEGGNQPQHF TGCGCCAGCAGCTTCGAAGGGGGCAATCAGCCCCAGCATTTT
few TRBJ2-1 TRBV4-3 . CASSQDRWSSYNEQFF TGCGCCAGCAGCCAAGACAGATGGAGCTCCTACAATGAGCAGTTCTTC
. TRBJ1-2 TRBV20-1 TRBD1 CSARTGEFGYTF TGCAGTGCCAGGACAGGGGAATTCGGCTACACCTTC
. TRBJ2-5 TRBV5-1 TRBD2 CASTRGSGRYQETQYF TGCGCCAGCACCCGGGGGAGCGGGAGGTACCAAGAGACCCAGTACTTC
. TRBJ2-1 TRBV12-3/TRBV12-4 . CASTSGNNEQFF TGTGCCAGCACGAGCGGAAACAATGAGCAGTTCTTC
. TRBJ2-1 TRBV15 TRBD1 CATSRGQGAGEQFF TGTGCCACCAGCAGGGGACAGGGGGCCGGTGAGCAGTTCTTC
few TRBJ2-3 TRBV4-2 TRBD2 CASSQEGGADTQYF TGTGCCAGCAGCCAGGAGGGAGGGGCAGATACGCAGTATTTT
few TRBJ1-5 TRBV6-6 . CASRGGGILPQHF TGTGCCAGCCGGGGGGGGGGCATACTGCCCCAGCATTTT
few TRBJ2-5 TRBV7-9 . CASSLDYNLRETQYF TGTGCCAGCAGCTTAGATTACAACCTTAGGGAGACCCAGTACTTC
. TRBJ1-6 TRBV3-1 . CASSQRGGSPLHF TGTGCCAGCAGCCAACGGGGAGGTTCACCCCTCCACTTT
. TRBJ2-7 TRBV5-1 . CASSTGEGREQYF TGCGCCAGCAGCACCGGAGAGGGACGGGAGCAGTACTTC
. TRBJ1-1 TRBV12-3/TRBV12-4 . CASRLQSPEAFF TGTGCCAGCAGGCTCCAGTCTCCTGAAGCTTTCTTT
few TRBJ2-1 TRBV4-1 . CASRPTLSNEQFF TGCGCCAGCAGGCCTACACTAAGCAATGAGCAGTTCTTC
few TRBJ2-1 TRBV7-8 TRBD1 CASSFRTGANEQFF TGTGCCAGCAGCTTCCGGACAGGGGCCAATGAGCAGTTCTTC
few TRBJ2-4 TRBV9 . CASSVEAGYSAKNIQYF TGTGCCAGCAGCGTAGAAGCCGGGTATTCGGCCAAAAACATTCAGTACTTC
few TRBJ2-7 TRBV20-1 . CSARPYPSSYEQYF TGCAGTGCTAGACCCTACCCCAGCTCCTACGAGCAGTACTTC
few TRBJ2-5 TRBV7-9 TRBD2 CASRGLAGVETQYF TGTGCCAGCAGGGGACTAGCGGGAGTAGAGACCCAGTACTTC
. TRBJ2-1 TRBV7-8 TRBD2 CASSLAGGSEQFF TGTGCCAGCAGCTTAGCCGGGGGGAGTGAGCAGTTCTTC
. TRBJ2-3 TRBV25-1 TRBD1 CASISRGTGDPSDTQYF TGTGCCAGCATTTCCCGCGGGACAGGGGATCCTTCAGATACGCAGTATTTT
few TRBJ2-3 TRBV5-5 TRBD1 CASSLAGTANTDTQYF TGTGCCAGCAGCTTGGCCGGGACAGCCAACACAGATACGCAGTATTTT
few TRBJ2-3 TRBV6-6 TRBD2 CASSYSGGIGTDTQYF TGTGCCAGCAGTTACTCGGGGGGGATCGGCACAGATACGCAGTATTTT